These 13 T cell receptor beta chains share one sample of origin, sequenced in a study of neurological immune-mediated disorders. The time point: longitudinal time-point 3. TCRdb reprocessed the 5' RACE reads via MiXCR and lists one record per CDR3 protein. The table lists tens of thousands of distinct CDR3 sequences, around 4.7% of them singletons. The sample comprised PBMCs. The receptors originated from a woman aged 55-70 years with multiple sclerosis.

In its sample, this clonotype was seen many times. The chain joins TRBV20-1 to TRBJ2-5; D remains ambiguous. The CDR3 totals 12 residues. CDR1 and CDR2 from the germline V gene are DFQATT and SNEGSKA (reference sequence). Trimming shortened V by 0 bases and J by 5 bases, and 7 bases separated the two germline ends. The DNA of the CDR3 is TGCAGTGCTAGAGATGAGCTGGAGACCCAGTACTTC. Protein sequence: CSARDELETQYF.

This clonotype was found many times. This chain uses TRBV12-3 or TRBV12-4 with TRBJ1-4; no firm D call. The CDR3 has 13 amino acids. V lost 11 bases to trimming and J lost 8 bases, with 18 bases between them. CDR3 amino acids: CACLRWVEEKLFF. The CDR3 coding sequence is TGTGCCTGCCTTCGTTGGGTGGAAGAAAAACTGTTTTTT.

This clonotype showed up many times. This chain uses TRBV5-1 with TRBJ2-7, with 7 bases matching TRBD2. Germline V lookup: CDR1 SGHRS, CDR2 YFSETQ. The CDR3 consists of 14 residues. V shed 4 bases, J shed 5 bases, and the junction held 9 bases outside the gene matches. Written as DNA, the CDR3 is TGCGCCAGCAGCACGGGACTACCGACAAACGAGCAGTACTTC. Translating gives CASSTGLPTNEQYF. Together with reference TRBV5-1 and TRBJ2-7, the CDR3 gives the full variable domain: KAGVTQTPRYLIKTRGQQVTLSCSPISGHRSVSWYQQTPGQGLQFLFEYFSETQRNKGNFPGRFSGRQFSNSRSEMNVSTLELGDSALYLCASSTGLPTNEQYFGPGTRLTVT.

In this sample, this clonotype turned up many times. J is TRBJ1-1 and V is TRBV6-5; perhaps TRBD1 as D (6 bases). Trimming stripped 5 bases from V and 5 bases from J, with 12 bases between. Germline V lookup: CDR1 MNHEY, CDR2 SVGAGI. The CDR3 is 13 residues long. The CDR3 spells CASSTHRETEAFF. The CDR3 DNA follows: TGTGCCAGCAGTACACACAGGGAAACTGAAGCTTTCTTT.

This clonotype showed up many times. This rearrangement joins TRBV5-1 to TRBJ1-2; TRBD1 might be the D (5 bases). Germline CDR1 SGHRS, CDR2 YFSETQ. There are 13 residues in the CDR3. V shed 4 bases and J shed 4 bases, with 11 bases lying between them. Written as DNA, the CDR3 is TGCGCCAGCAGCCGAGGGGAGAGCTATGGCTACACCTTC. Translated, it gives CASSRGESYGYTF.

This clonotype was detected many times. The CDR3 loop is CASSGRILGGTDSNQPQHF. CDR3 nucleotides: TGTGCCAGCAGCGGACGAATTTTGGGGGGGACAGATAGCAATCAGCCCCAGCATTTT. The chain joins TRBV21-1 to TRBJ1-5; the table's D call, TRBD1, has no DNA check behind it. TRBV21-1 is marked as a pseudogene. The CDR3 has 19 amino acids.

This clonotype was seen repeatedly, ten times or more. DNA for the CDR3: TGTGCCACCAGTGATTCAGGCAATCAGCCCCAGCATTTT. It codes for CATSDSGNQPQHF. The chain recombines TRBV24-1 with TRBJ1-5; D gene uncertain. Germline V lookup: CDR1 KGHDR, CDR2 SFDVKD. This CDR3 comprises 13 residues. V lost 2 bases and J 2 bases, leaving 3 bases between the germline ends.

This clonotype has ten or more counts. V and J are TRBV9 and TRBJ1-6; the match to TRBD1 covers 7 bases. The germline V gene has CDR1 SGDLS and CDR2 YYNGEE. This CDR3 contains 15 residues. V gave up 4 bases and J gave up 8 bases; unmatched junction bases: 9. For the CDR3, the DNA is TGTGCCAGCAGCACCAGACAGGGAGCAGATTCACCCCTCCACTTT. This sequence encodes CASSTRQGADSPLHF.

The chain uses TRBV18 and TRBJ1-1, with unresolved D. CDR3 length: 14 residues. The germline gives CDR1 KGHSH, CDR2 LQKENI. The V gene lost 0 bases and the J gene lost 3 bases, with 8 bases spanning the gap. CDR3 in amino acids: CASSPPEVDTEAFF. CDR3 in DNA: TGTGCCAGCTCACCACCAGAAGTAGACACTGAAGCTTTCTTT.

The chain is built from TRBV10-1 and TRBJ2-1, with D possibly matching TRBD2 (6 bases). This CDR3 has 15 residues. CDR1 and CDR2 (germline): WNHNN, SYGVQD (reference sequence). Trimming removed 2 bases at V and 4 bases at J, with 12 bases between. The CDR3 loop is CASSEGRTNYNEQFF. The CDR3 DNA follows: TGCGCCAGCAGTGAGGGCAGGACTAATTACAATGAGCAGTTCTTC.

This clonotype was recorded at least ten times. The rearrangement uses TRBV20-1 and TRBJ2-7, with 7 bases matching TRBD1. J gave up 2 bases and V 0 bases, and 7 bases lay outside the gene matches. CDR3 size: 15 residues. Germline-derived CDR1 and CDR2 are DFQATT and SNEGSKA (reference sequence). This CDR3 is CSAREGQKLTYEQYF. The CDR3 nucleotides are TGCAGTGCTAGAGAGGGACAGAAGCTAACCTACGAGCAGTACTTC.

This clonotype was detected many times. The chain is built from TRBV25-1 and TRBJ1-5, with D perhaps TRBD1 (6 bases). With 6 bases removed from V and 7 bases from J, the gap between germline ends came to 16 bases. This CDR3 has 14 amino acids. In germline, CDR1 is MGHDK, CDR2 SYGVNS. This CDR3 is CASSATGPGQPQHF. CDR3 coding DNA: TGTGCCAGCAGCGCGACAGGCCCGGGCCAGCCCCAGCATTTT.

This clonotype was counted at least ten times. The CDR3 DNA follows: TGCGCCAGCAGCCAAGTTATTAGCGGGCCGCAAGAGACCCAGTACTTC. Translated, it gives CASSQVISGPQETQYF. V usage is TRBV4-1 and J usage is TRBJ2-5, with 7 bases that match TRBD2. The V and J ends lost 1 base and 2 bases, in that order; junction bases with no gene match: 7. The germline CDR1 and CDR2 sequences are MGHRA and YSYEKL. CDR3 size: 16 residues.